A single sample is the source of the 14 T cell receptor beta chains below, sequenced in a study of blood T cell repertoires in COVID-19. The data were produced by immunoSEQ multiplex PCR, yet TCRdb's version contains in-frame clones alone and is incomplete. The sample lists approximately 190,000 clones; roughly 80% were seen once. The source material was PBMCs or T cells enriched from blood (not recorded which). The receptors were sampled from an older woman with acute COVID-19.

The chain recombines TRBV10-3 with TRBJ2-3; possible D gene TRBD1, 5 bases. Germline-derived CDR1 and CDR2 are ENHRY and SYGVKD. The CDR3 has 13 residues. Trimming cost V 6 bases and J 2 bases, with 9 bases left between them. The CDR3, as DNA: TGTGCCATCAGCGACAGTAACACAGATACGCAGTATTTT. Its protein product is CAISDSNTDTQYF.

This chain connects TRBV30 to TRBJ1-1, with D possibly TRBD1 on 5 matching bases. V lost 3 bases and J lost 0, with 14 bases in between. The CDR3 contains 15 residues. Germline CDR1 and CDR2: GTSNPN and SVGIG (reference sequence). The CDR3 DNA reads TGTGCCTGGAGAACCCGAAGGGGTTTGAACACTGAAGCTTTCTTT. Amino acid sequence: CAWRTRRGLNTEAFF.

The V call is TRBV7-8, the J call TRBJ1-4; 8 bases are shared with TRBD1. The germline V gene encodes CDR1 SGHVS and CDR2 FQNEAQ. With V trimmed by 5 bases and J by 8 bases, 22 bases remained unmatched. CDR3 length: 19 amino acids. The CDR3 DNA reads TGTGCCAGCAGCCCGGGCAGGGGGCTTATCCGACGAGAGGGCGAAAAACTGTTTTTT. Protein sequence: CASSPGRGLIRREGEKLFF.

The rearrangement uses TRBV3-1 (or the pseudogene TRBV3-2) and TRBJ1-1, with TRBD1 matching over 9 bases. Germline loops: CDR1 LGHDT, CDR2 YNNKEL (reference sequence). The CDR3 runs to 16 residues. The ends lost 1 base at V and 0 bases at J; junction bases unmatched: 3. In DNA, the CDR3 is TGTGCCAGCAGCCAAGGGGGGACAGGGATGAACACTGAAGCTTTCTTT. Translated, it gives CASSQGGTGMNTEAFF.

The chain employs TRBV19 and TRBJ1-1; 7 positions agree with TRBD1. Germline values: CDR1 LNHDA, CDR2 SQIVND (reference sequence). Germline trimming cut 8 bases from V and 0 bases from J; bases unmatched to any gene: 6. This CDR3 has 14 amino acids. This CDR3 is CASHPGTVNTEAFF. The DNA for the CDR3 is TGTGCCAGTCACCCCGGGACAGTGAACACTGAAGCTTTCTTT.

In its sample, this clone was seen once. This sequence joins TRBV6-5 and TRBJ2-7, with D tentatively TRBD1 (6 bases). The CDR3 has 14 residues. Germline V gene lookup returns CDR1 MNHEY and CDR2 SVGAGI. The V end lost 10 bases, the J end lost 3 bases, and 19 bases lay between the germline ends. The CDR3 loop is CATLGTNLFYEQYV. DNA for the CDR3: TGTGCCACCCTCGGGACAAACCTTTTCTACGAGCAGTACGTC.

This chain joins TRBV3-1 (or the pseudogene TRBV3-2) and TRBJ2-1; 9 bases line up with TRBD2. V was pared by 1 base and J by 5 bases, with 21 bases of the junction left unmatched. Germline CDR1 is LGHDT and CDR2 is YNNKEL (reference sequence). The CDR3 runs 21 residues. The CDR3 sequence: CASSQGSGSSGTYFSNNEQFF. The CDR3 region has the DNA TGTGCCAGCAGCCAAGGTAGTGGGTCTAGCGGGACCTACTTTTCTAACAATGAGCAGTTCTTC.

The chain has TRBV4-3 and TRBJ1-1; D gene uncertain. CDR3 length: 13 amino acids. Between the trimmed V and J ends, which lost 4 bases and 4 bases, there was a span of 10 bases. Germline V gene lookup returns CDR1 LGHNA and CDR2 YSLEER. CDR3 protein: CASSPLVGTEAFF. Here the CDR3 DNA reads TGCGCCAGCAGCCCTCTCGTCGGCACTGAAGCTTTCTTT.

J is TRBJ1-5 and V is TRBV28; TRBD1 is a possible D gene (6 bases). Germline lookup yields CDR1 MDHEN and CDR2 SYDVKM. V was cut by 3 bases and J by 5 bases, with 14 bases left in between. The CDR3 spans 15 residues. The CDR3 nucleotides are TGTGCCAGCAGTTTCCCGGGGGGGCGCGATCAGCCCCAGCATTTT. The encoded protein is CASSFPGGRDQPQHF.

The chain is built from TRBV20-1 and TRBJ1-1; 10 bases are a match to TRBD1. Germline CDR1 DFQATT, CDR2 SNEGSKA (reference sequence). The CDR3 has 15 amino acids. J was trimmed by 5 bases and V by 3 bases; bases with no gene match: 9. The CDR3 protein is CSASSGTGVGTEAFF. The CDR3 DNA reads as TGCAGTGCTAGTAGCGGGACAGGGGTTGGGACTGAAGCTTTCTTT.

The chain employs TRBV10-2 and TRBJ1-2, with a tentative D call TRBD1 (6 bases). The V and J ends lost 5 bases and 6 bases respectively, with 13 bases between them. The CDR3 is 13 residues long. Germline V gene sequence: CDR1 WSHSY, CDR2 SAAADI. This CDR3 reads CASSRDTRDGYTF. The CDR3 coding sequence is TGCGCCAGCAGTCGGGACACAAGGGATGGCTACACCTTC.

The chain uses TRBV11-3 and TRBJ1-1; D gene unclear. The V gene's germline CDR1 is SGHNT and CDR2 YENEEA. The CDR3 consists of 14 residues. V gave up 5 bases and J gave up 2 bases, with 12 bases separating them. The CDR3 sequence is CASSAGGLNTEAFF. The CDR3 nucleotides read TGTGCCAGCAGCGCCGGAGGACTAAACACTGAAGCTTTCTTT.

CDR3 DNA: TGTGCCAGTAGGAGTATACAGGGGGGGAATGAGCAGTTCTTC. Its protein product is CASRSIQGGNEQFF. The chain employs TRBV19 and TRBJ2-1; the D gene is possibly TRBD1 (8 bases). Trimming left V 6 bases short and J 7 bases short, with 16 bases between. Germline values: CDR1 LNHDA, CDR2 SQIVND (reference sequence). CDR3 length equals 14 residues.

This clone was counted only a few times. The gene calls are TRBV4-2 and TRBJ1-5, with D possibly matching TRBD1 (6 bases). V was pared by 0 bases and J by 0 bases, with 18 bases between. CDR3 length: 19 amino acids. Looked up from germline, CDR1 is LGHNA and CDR2 is YNFKEQ. CDR3 coding DNA: TGTGCCAGCAGCCAAGATGGTATCGGGGTGGGGGCTAGCAATCAGCCCCAGCATTTT. This codes for CASSQDGIGVGASNQPQHF.